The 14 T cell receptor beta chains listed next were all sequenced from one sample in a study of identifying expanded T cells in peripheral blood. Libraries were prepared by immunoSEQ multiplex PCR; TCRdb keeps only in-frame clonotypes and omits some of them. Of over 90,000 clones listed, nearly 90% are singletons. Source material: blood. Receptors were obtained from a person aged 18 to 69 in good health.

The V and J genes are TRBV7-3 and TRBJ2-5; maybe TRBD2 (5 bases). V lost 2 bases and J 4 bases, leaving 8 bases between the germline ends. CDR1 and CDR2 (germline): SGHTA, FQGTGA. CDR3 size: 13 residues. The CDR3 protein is CASSLRGGETQYF. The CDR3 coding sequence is TGTGCCAGCAGCTTACGGGGTGGAGAGACCCAGTACTTC.

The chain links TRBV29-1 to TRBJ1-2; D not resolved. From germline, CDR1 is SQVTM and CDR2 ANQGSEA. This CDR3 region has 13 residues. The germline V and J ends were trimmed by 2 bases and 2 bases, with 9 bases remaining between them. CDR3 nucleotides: TGCAGCGTTGAAAAGGGAGGAAACTATGGCTACACCTTC. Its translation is CSVEKGGNYGYTF.

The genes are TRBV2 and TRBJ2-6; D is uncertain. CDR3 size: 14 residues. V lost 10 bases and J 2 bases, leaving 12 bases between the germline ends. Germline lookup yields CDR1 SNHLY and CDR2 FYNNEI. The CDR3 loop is CATSAAPGANVLTF. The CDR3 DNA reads TGTGCCACCTCCGCCGCGCCTGGGGCCAACGTCCTGACTTTC.

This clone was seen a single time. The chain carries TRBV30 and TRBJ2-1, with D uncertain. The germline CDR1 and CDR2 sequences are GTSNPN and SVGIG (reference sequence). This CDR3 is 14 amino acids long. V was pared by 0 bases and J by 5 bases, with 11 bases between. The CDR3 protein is CAWSVYPANNEQFF. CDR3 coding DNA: TGTGCCTGGAGTGTATATCCCGCTAACAATGAGCAGTTCTTC. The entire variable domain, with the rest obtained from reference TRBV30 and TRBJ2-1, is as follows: SQTIHQWPATLVQPVGSPLSLECTVEGTSNPNLYWYRQAAGRGLQLLFYSVGIGQISSEVPQNLSASRPQDRQFILSSKKLLLSDSGFYLCAWSVYPANNEQFFGPGTRLTVL.

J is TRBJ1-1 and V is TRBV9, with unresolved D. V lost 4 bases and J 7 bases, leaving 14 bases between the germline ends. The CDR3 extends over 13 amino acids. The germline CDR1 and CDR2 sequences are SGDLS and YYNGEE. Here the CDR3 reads CASSILWGGEAFF. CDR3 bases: TGTGCCAGCAGCATACTGTGGGGTGGTGAAGCTTTCTTT.

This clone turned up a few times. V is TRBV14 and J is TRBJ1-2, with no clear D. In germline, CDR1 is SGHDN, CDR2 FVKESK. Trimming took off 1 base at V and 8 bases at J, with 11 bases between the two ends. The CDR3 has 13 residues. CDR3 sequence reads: CASSQARFGGYTF. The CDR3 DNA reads TGTGCCAGCAGCCAAGCTAGGTTCGGAGGCTACACCTTC.

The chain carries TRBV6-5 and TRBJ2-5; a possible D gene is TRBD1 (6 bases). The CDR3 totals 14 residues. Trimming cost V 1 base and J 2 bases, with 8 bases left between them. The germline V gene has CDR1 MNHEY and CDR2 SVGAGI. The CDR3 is CASSYLDSQETQYF. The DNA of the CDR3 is TGTGCCAGCAGTTACTTGGACAGTCAAGAGACCCAGTACTTC.

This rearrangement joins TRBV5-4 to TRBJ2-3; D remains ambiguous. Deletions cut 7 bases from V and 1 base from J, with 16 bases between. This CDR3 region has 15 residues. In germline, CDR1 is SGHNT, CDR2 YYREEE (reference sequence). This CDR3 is CASGLDETRTDTQYF. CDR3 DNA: TGTGCCAGCGGTTTGGACGAGACTCGCACAGATACGCAGTATTTT.

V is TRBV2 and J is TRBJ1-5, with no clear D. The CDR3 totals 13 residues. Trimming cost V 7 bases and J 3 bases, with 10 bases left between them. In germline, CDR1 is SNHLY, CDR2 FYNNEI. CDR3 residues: CASKKTNNQPQHF. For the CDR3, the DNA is TGTGCCAGCAAGAAGACCAACAATCAGCCCCAGCATTTT.

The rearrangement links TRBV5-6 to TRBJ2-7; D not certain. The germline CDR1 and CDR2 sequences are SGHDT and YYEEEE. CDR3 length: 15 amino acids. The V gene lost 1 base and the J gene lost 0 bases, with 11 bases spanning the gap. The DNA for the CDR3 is TGTGCCAGCAGCTTGTCGTATCTGAACTCCTACGAGCAGTACTTC. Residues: CASSLSYLNSYEQYF.

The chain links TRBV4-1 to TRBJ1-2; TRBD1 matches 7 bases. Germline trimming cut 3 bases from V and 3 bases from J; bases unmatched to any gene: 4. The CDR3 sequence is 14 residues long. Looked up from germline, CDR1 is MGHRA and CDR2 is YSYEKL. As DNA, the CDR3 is TGCGCCAGCAGCCAGTTGACAGGGTACTATGGCTACACCTTC. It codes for CASSQLTGYYGYTF.

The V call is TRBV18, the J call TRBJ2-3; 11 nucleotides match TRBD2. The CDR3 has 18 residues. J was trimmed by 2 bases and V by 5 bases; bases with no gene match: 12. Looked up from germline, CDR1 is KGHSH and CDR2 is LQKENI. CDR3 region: CASSANPPGLAVTDTQYF. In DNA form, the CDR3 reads TGTGCCAGCTCAGCCAACCCGCCGGGACTAGCGGTCACAGATACGCAGTATTTT.

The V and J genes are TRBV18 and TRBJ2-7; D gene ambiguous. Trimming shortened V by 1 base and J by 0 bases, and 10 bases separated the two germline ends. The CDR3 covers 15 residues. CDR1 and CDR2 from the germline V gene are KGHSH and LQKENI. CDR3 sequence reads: CASSPQGYSSYEQYF. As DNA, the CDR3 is TGTGCCAGCTCACCACAGGGTTATAGCTCCTACGAGCAGTACTTC.

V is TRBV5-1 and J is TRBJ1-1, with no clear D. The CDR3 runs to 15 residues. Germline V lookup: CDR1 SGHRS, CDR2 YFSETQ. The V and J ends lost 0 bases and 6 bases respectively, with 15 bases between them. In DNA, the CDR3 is TGCGCCAGCAGCTTGGCCCCCGGCCCGGAGGCTGAAGCTTTCTTT. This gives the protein CASSLAPGPEAEAFF.